This entry lists 21 T cell receptor beta chains sequenced from one sample in a study of CD8 T cells in Susac syndrome. The authors reverse transcribed 0.5 to 1 ug RNA with random hexamers. MiXCR was run by TCRdb on the immunoSEQ multiplex PCR reads, yielding one entry per CDR3 protein. The sample records 250,000 to 300,000 distinct CDR3 sequences, around 89% being singletons. The sample was CD8+ T cells from PBMCs. All receptors derive from a human donor with multiple sclerosis.

This rearrangement joins TRBV6-2 or TRBV6-3 to TRBJ2-1; no definite D call. Germline values: CDR1 MNHEY, CDR2 SVGEGT. V lost 2 bases, J lost 9 bases, and 8 bases lay in between. This CDR3 spans 12 amino acids. Here the CDR3 reads CASSYNGPEQFF. The CDR3 DNA is TGTGCCAGCAGTTACAACGGTCCTGAGCAGTTCTTC.

The rearrangement uses TRBV27 and TRBJ2-2, with D tentatively TRBD1 (6 bases). Germline CDR1 and CDR2: MNHEY and SMNVEV (reference sequence). This CDR3 comprises 14 residues. Trimming pared 3 bases from V and 4 bases from J, leaving 9 bases between. CDR3 protein: CASSLGRGTGELFF. The DNA of the CDR3 is TGTGCCAGCAGTTTGGGCAGGGGCACCGGGGAGCTGTTTTTT.

The genes are TRBV30 and TRBJ1-5; no clear D gene. V dropped 3 bases and J dropped 3 bases, with 15 bases sitting between them. The length of the CDR3 is 15 residues. Germline CDR1 and CDR2: GTSNPN and SVGIG (reference sequence). CDR3 DNA: TGTGCCTGGAGCCTGGACGGCAGCGACAATCAGCCCCAGCATTTT. This encodes CAWSLDGSDNQPQHF. The entire variable domain, with the rest obtained from reference TRBV30 and TRBJ1-5, is as follows: SQTIHQWPATLVQPVGSPLSLECTVEGTSNPNLYWYRQAAGRGLQLLFYSVGIGQISSEVPQNLSASRPQDRQFILSSKKLLLSDSGFYLCAWSLDGSDNQPQHFGDGTRLSIL.

This clonotype was observed once. The chain joins TRBV4-3 to TRBJ1-2; unclear D gene. CDR3 length equals 17 residues. V shed 0 bases and J shed 3 bases, with 17 bases lying between them. Germline V gives CDR1 LGHNA, CDR2 YSLEER. In DNA form, the CDR3 reads TGCGCCAGCAGCCAAGATCCGAGAAGGGTATCCGACTATGGCTACACCTTC. It codes for CASSQDPRRVSDYGYTF.

The chain is built from TRBV29-1 and TRBJ1-1, with D maybe TRBD1 (5 bases). The CDR3 runs 13 residues. Trimming removed 0 bases from V and 10 bases from J, with 15 bases in between. The V gene's germline CDR1 is SQVTM and CDR2 ANQGSEA. The chain's CDR3 is CSVEDRGVLGAFF. The DNA for the CDR3 is TGCAGCGTTGAAGATAGGGGCGTTTTAGGAGCTTTCTTT. Drawing the rest from reference TRBV29-1 and TRBJ1-1, the complete variable domain is SAVISQKPSRDICQRGTSLTIQCQVDSQVTMMFWYRQQPGQSLTLIATANQGSEATYESGFVIDKFPISRPNLTFSTLTVSNMSPEDSSIYLCSVEDRGVLGAFFGQGTRLTVV.

The chain combines TRBV6-6 with TRBJ2-2; tentatively, D is TRBD1 (5 bases). Trimming cost V 5 bases and J 8 bases, with 12 bases left between them. This CDR3 is built from 13 residues. Per germline, CDR1 MNHNY and CDR2 SVGAGI (reference sequence). Here the CDR3 reads CASSELWTGELFF. In DNA, the CDR3 is TGTGCCAGCAGTGAGCTTTGGACAGGGGAGCTGTTTTTT.

The chain's CDR3 is CASSEALQVNRPAFF. CDR3 bases: TGTGCCAGCAGTGAAGCGCTTCAGGTCAATCGGCCAGCTTTCTTT. V is TRBV2 and J is TRBJ1-1; no clear D. The germline gives CDR1 SNHLY, CDR2 FYNNEI. The CDR3 loop spans 15 amino acids. The V end was cut by 0 bases, the J end by 10 bases, with 18 bases between.

The rearrangement links TRBV7-9 to TRBJ2-5, with no clear D. Germline lookup yields CDR1 SEHNR and CDR2 FQNEAQ (reference sequence). The V and J ends lost 10 bases and 5 bases respectively, with 11 bases between them. CDR3 length: 11 residues. The CDR3 bases are TGTGCCACTCTAACCACGGAGACCCAGTACTTC. Protein sequence: CATLTTETQYF.

The chain joins TRBV30 to TRBJ2-1; D call uncertain. The CDR3 contains 14 residues. The V and J ends lost 1 base and 4 bases respectively, with 11 bases between them. CDR1 is GTSNPN and CDR2 is SVGIG in the germline V gene (reference sequence). The CDR3 region is CAWSAASAYNEQFF. Here the CDR3 DNA reads TGTGCCTGGAGTGCTGCCAGCGCGTACAATGAGCAGTTCTTC.

The rearrangement joins TRBV9 to TRBJ1-5; D uncertain. The V gene lost 0 bases and the J gene lost 4 bases, with 5 bases spanning the gap. CDR1 is SGDLS and CDR2 is YYNGEE in the germline V gene. The CDR3 covers 13 residues. CDR3 protein: CASSVATNQPQHF. Written as DNA, the CDR3 is TGTGCCAGCAGCGTAGCGACGAATCAGCCCCAGCATTTT.

V and J are TRBV5-1 and TRBJ2-1; TRBD1 is a possible D gene (6 bases). The CDR3 is made up of 15 amino acids. Germline loops: CDR1 SGHRS, CDR2 YFSETQ. V was trimmed by 0 bases and J by 15 bases, leaving 22 bases between them. The CDR3 reads CASSLGMGQLYSRFF. CDR3 in DNA: TGCGCCAGCAGCTTGGGAATGGGACAACTATACTCTCGGTTCTTC.

The chain employs TRBV7-6 and TRBJ2-7; TRBD2 aligns across 8 bases. Per the germline V gene, CDR1 is SGHVS and CDR2 is FNYEAQ. CDR3 length: 14 residues. Losses at the gene ends were 5 bases for V and 6 bases for J; bases not matched to a gene: 9. CDR3 DNA sequence: TGTGCCAGCAGCCCCGGGGGGGGCGGTGGCGAGCAGTACTTC. This sequence encodes CASSPGGGGGEQYF.

V gene TRBV28 combines with J gene TRBJ2-2; TRBD1 matches 8 bases. The CDR3 is made up of 15 amino acids. V shed 3 bases and J 2 bases; nucleotides not matched to a gene: 2. Germline CDR1 MDHEN, CDR2 SYDVKM. The CDR3 DNA reads TGTGCCAGCAGTTTCAGGGGGCCCAACACCGGGGAGCTGTTTTTT. Translated: CASSFRGPNTGELFF.

This chain joins TRBV5-6 and TRBJ1-5; 7 positions match TRBD1. The germline V gene encodes CDR1 SGHDT and CDR2 YYEEEE. Trimming cost V 4 bases and J 4 bases; bases outside gene matches: 5. The length of the CDR3 is 14 residues. The CDR3 DNA follows: TGTGCCAGCAGCACGATGACAGGGAATCAGCCCCAGCATTTT. Translation: CASSTMTGNQPQHF.

CDR3: CASSLSSGTFSYEQYF. The CDR3 DNA reads TGTGCCAGCAGTTTATCATCCGGGACATTCTCCTACGAGCAGTACTTC. J is TRBJ2-7 and V is TRBV27; maybe TRBD1 (6 bases). V lost 0 bases and J 0 bases, leaving 12 bases between the germline ends. The CDR3 consists of 16 residues. Germline loops: CDR1 MNHEY, CDR2 SMNVEV (reference sequence).

The J gene is TRBJ2-7, the V gene TRBV7-9; the D gene is possibly TRBD1 (5 bases). Germline loops: CDR1 SEHNR, CDR2 FQNEAQ (reference sequence). Between the trimmed V and J ends, which lost 5 bases and 6 bases, there was a span of 17 bases. The CDR3 consists of 14 residues. The CDR3 nucleotides are TGTGCCAGCAGCCCGACAGTCAAACCCCTCGAGCAGTACTTC. This translates into CASSPTVKPLEQYF. The full variable domain, with the rest looked up from reference TRBV7-9 and TRBJ2-7, is DTGVSQNPRHKITKRGQNVTFRCDPISEHNRLYWYRQTLGQGPEFLTYFQNEAQLEKSRLLSDRFSAERPKGSFSTLEIQRTEQGDSAMYLCASSPTVKPLEQYFGPGTRLTVT.

The chain uses TRBV30 and TRBJ2-7, with D uncertain. From germline, CDR1 is GTSNPN and CDR2 SVGIG (reference sequence). V lost 1 base to trimming and J lost 3 bases, with 4 bases between them. This CDR3 has 11 residues. The chain's CDR3 is CAWSEGYEQYF. The CDR3 DNA sequence: TGTGCCTGGAGTGAGGGCTACGAGCAGTACTTC.

The genes are TRBV4-1 and TRBJ2-7; TRBD2 is a possible D gene (6 bases). Trimming pared 3 bases from V and 7 bases from J, leaving 16 bases between. The CDR3 is 14 amino acids. Germline V CDR1 and CDR2: MGHRA, YSYEKL. The CDR3 protein is CASSQAIGGREQYF. In DNA form, the CDR3 reads TGCGCCAGCAGCCAGGCGATCGGGGGACGGGAGCAGTACTTC.

The table lists this clonotype with a count of one. This sequence joins TRBV6-6 and TRBJ1-5; possibly TRBD1 for D (6 bases). Germline CDR1 is MNHNY and CDR2 is SVGAGI (reference sequence). Trimming removed 5 bases from V and 6 bases from J, with 11 bases in between. The CDR3 consists of 13 residues. The CDR3 loop reads CASSKTGTQPQHF. The CDR3 coding sequence is TGTGCCAGCAGTAAAACAGGGACTCAGCCCCAGCATTTT.

A few counts support this clonotype. The chain recombines TRBV28 with TRBJ1-5; D unclear. Germline V gene sequence: CDR1 MDHEN, CDR2 SYDVKM. Trimming stripped 5 bases from V and 7 bases from J, with 12 bases between. This CDR3 spans 13 amino acids. CDR3 protein: CASSPPFQQPQHF. The CDR3 coding sequence is TGTGCCAGCAGTCCCCCGTTTCAACAGCCCCAGCATTTT.

The chain carries TRBV27 and TRBJ2-7; tentatively, D is TRBD1 (7 bases). Germline values: CDR1 MNHEY, CDR2 SMNVEV (reference sequence). V shed 6 bases and J shed 3 bases, with 15 bases lying between them. This CDR3 has 14 residues. The CDR3 nucleotides read TGTGCCAGCAGGGGCACAGGGGACTTCTACGAGCAGTACTTC. This encodes CASRGTGDFYEQYF.